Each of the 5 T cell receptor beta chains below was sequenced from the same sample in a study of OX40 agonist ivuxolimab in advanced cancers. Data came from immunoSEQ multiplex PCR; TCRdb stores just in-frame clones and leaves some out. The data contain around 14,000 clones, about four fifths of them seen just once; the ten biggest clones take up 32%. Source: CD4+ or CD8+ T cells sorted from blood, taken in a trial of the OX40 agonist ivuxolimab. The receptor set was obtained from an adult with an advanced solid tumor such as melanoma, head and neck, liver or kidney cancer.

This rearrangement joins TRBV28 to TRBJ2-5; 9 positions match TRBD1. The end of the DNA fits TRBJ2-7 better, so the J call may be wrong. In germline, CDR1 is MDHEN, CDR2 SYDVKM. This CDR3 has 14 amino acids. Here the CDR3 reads CASRDTQGAYEQYF. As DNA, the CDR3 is TGTGCCAGCAGGGACACACAGGGGGCTTACGAGCAGTACTTC.

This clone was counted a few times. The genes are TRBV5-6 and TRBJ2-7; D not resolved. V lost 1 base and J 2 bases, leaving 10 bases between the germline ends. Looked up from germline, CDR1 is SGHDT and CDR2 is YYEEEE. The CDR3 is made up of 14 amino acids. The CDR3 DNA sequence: TGTGCCAGCAGCTTGCGGCAGGTAACCTACGAGCAGTACTTC. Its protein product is CASSLRQVTYEQYF.

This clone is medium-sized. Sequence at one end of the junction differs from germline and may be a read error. CDR3 nucleotides: TGTGCCAGCAGCTATGGTCCGGGGCTCGGATATGATCAGTTCTTC. The encoded protein is CASSYGPGLGYDQFF. The gene calls are TRBV5-4 and TRBJ2-1; D tentatively fits TRBD1 or TRBD2 (5 bases each). The germline CDR1 and CDR2 sequences are SGHNT and YYREEE (reference sequence). The CDR3 has 15 residues.

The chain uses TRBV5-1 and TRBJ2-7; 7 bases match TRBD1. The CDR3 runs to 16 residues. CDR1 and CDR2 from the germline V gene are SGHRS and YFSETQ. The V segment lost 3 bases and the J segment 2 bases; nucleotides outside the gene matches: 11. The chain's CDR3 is CASSSPGQTVAYEQYF. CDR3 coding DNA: TGCGCCAGCAGCTCGCCGGGACAGACTGTGGCCTACGAGCAGTACTTC.

CDR3 protein: CASSLAPINEQFF. CDR3 in DNA: TGTGCCAGCAGCTTAGCTCCGATCAATGAGCAGTTCTTC. V and J are TRBV7-6 and TRBJ2-1, with D unclear. Trimming took 0 bases from V and 6 from J, leaving 6 bases between them. The CDR3 is 13 amino acids. CDR1 is SGHVS and CDR2 is FNYEAQ in the germline V gene.